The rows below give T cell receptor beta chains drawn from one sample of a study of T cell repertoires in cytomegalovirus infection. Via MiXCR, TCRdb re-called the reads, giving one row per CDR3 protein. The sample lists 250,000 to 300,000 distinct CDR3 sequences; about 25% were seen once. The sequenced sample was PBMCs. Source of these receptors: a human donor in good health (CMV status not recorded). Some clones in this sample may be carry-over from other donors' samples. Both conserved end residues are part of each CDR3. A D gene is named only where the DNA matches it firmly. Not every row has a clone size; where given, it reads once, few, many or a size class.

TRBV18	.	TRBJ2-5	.	CASSRPQTTQYF	TGTGCCAGCTCAAGGCCCCAGACGACCCAGTACTTC
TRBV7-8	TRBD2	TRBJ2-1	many	CASSVGLAGRYNEQFF	TGTGCCAGCAGCGTAGGACTAGCGGGAAGATACAATGAGCAGTTCTTC
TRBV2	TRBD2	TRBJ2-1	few	CASRGSGGYNEQFF	TGTGCCAGCAGGGGTAGCGGGGGCTACAATGAGCAGTTCTTC
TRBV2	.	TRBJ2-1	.	CASNLAGLGSYNEQFF	TGTGCCAGCAACCTTGCAGGGCTAGGCTCCTACAATGAGCAGTTCTTC
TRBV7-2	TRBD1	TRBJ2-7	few	CASSLAGTGVNEQYF	TGTGCCAGCAGCTTAGCGGGGACAGGGGTTAACGAGCAGTACTTC
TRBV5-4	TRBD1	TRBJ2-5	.	CASSSRDREETQYF	TGTGCCAGCAGTAGCCGGGACAGGGAGGAGACCCAGTACTTC
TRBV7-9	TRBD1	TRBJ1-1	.	CASSRLTGGNTEAFF	TGTGCCAGCAGCCGCCTTACAGGGGGGAACACTGAAGCTTTCTTT
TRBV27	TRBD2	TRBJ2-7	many	CASRGALADNEQYF	TGTGCCAGCAGGGGGGCACTAGCGGATAACGAGCAGTACTTC
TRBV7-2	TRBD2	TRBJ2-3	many	CASSRTSGTDTQYF	TGTGCCAGCAGCCGGACTAGCGGCACAGATACGCAGTATTTT
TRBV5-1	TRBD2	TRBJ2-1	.	CASSLGLAGAVYNEQFF	TGCGCCAGCAGCTTGGGACTAGCGGGAGCAGTCTACAATGAGCAGTTCTTC
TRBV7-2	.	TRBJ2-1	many	CASSLDSFSYNEQFF	TGTGCCAGCAGCTTAGATAGCTTCTCCTACAATGAGCAGTTCTTC
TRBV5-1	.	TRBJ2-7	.	CASSFAGVEQYF	TGCGCCAGCAGCTTTGCCGGGGTCGAGCAGTACTTC
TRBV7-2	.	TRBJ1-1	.	CASSQGGGILMNTEAFF	TGTGCCAGCAGCCAAGGGGGAGGCATCCTCATGAACACTGAAGCTTTCTTT
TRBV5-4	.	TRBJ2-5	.	CASSLQGLGPQETQYF	TGTGCCAGCAGCTTGCAAGGGTTGGGTCCTCAAGAGACCCAGTACTTC
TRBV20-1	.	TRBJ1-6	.	CSARYRGDSPLHF	TGCAGTGCTAGATATAGGGGTGATTCACCCCTCCACTTT
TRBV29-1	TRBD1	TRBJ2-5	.	CSGTGGGFGTQYF	TGCAGCGGGACAGGGGGCGGATTCGGGACCCAGTACTTC
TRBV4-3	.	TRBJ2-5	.	CASSQGQLPQETQYF	TGCGCCAGCAGCCAAGGACAGTTGCCTCAAGAGACCCAGTACTTC
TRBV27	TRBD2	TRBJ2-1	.	CASSLRASGGYNEQFF	TGTGCCAGCAGTTTACGTGCTAGCGGGGGTTACAATGAGCAGTTCTTC
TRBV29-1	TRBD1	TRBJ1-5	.	CSVARGGNQPQHF	TGCAGCGTTGCCAGGGGGGGCAATCAGCCCCAGCATTTT
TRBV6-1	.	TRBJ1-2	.	CASGAPGRNNYGYTF	TGTGCCAGCGGCGCCCCGGGACGGAATAACTATGGCTACACCTTC
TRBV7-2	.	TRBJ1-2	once	CASSLEAGYGYTF	TGTGCCAGCAGCTTAGAGGCAGGGTACGGCTACACCTTC
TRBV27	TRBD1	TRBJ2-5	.	CASRIRDRGGTQYF	TGTGCCAGCAGAATCCGGGACAGGGGAGGGACCCAGTACTTC
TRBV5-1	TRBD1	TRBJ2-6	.	CATHEGAVGANVLTF	TGCGCTACTCATGAGGGGGCGGTTGGGGCCAACGTCCTGACTTTC
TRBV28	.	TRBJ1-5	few	CASSSGVQPQHF	TGTGCCAGCAGTTCAGGGGTTCAGCCCCAGCATTTT
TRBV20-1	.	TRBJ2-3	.	CSAYRDSTDTQYF	TGCAGTGCTTACAGGGATAGCACAGATACGCAGTATTTT
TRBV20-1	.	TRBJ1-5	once	CSATDNNQPQHF	TGCAGTGCTACGGACAACAATCAGCCCCAGCATTTT
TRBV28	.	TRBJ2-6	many	CASSLSGSGANVLTF	TGTGCCAGCAGTTTATCAGGGTCTGGGGCCAACGTCCTGACTTTC
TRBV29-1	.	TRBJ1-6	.	CSVASGPNSPLHF	TGCAGCGTTGCGTCGGGGCCCAATTCACCCCTCCACTTT